Each of the 20 T cell receptor beta chains below was sequenced from the same sample in a study of radiotherapy plus CTLA-4 blockade in lung cancer. Produced via immunoSEQ multiplex PCR; TCRdb's table is partial and in-frame only. The sample holds some 80,000 clones, about four fifths seen once. The material was peripheral blood, obtained from a patient treated with radiotherapy plus ipilimumab. The receptor set was obtained from a human donor with non-small cell lung cancer whose response to radiotherapy plus ipilimumab could not be evaluated. Some clones in this sample may be carry-over from other donors' samples.

With respect to this clone: At one end, the junction sequence differs from germline, possibly due to a read error. CDR3 nucleotide sequence: TGTGCCAGCAGTTCTCCCTCCTTACTCCCTCTTTTT. Its protein is CASSSPSLLPLF. J is TRBJ2-3 and V is TRBV27; D is uncertain. CDR1 is MNHEY and CDR2 is SMNVEV in the germline V gene (reference sequence). The length of the CDR3 is 12 residues.

This clone was seen a single time. The J gene is TRBJ1-5, the V gene TRBV5-1; maybe TRBD1 (5 bases). V lost 5 bases to trimming and J lost 3 bases, with 12 bases between them. The CDR3 totals 14 residues. Germline CDR1 reads SGHRS; CDR2 reads YFSETQ. As DNA, the CDR3 is TGCGCCAGCAGAACTCGACAGCACAATCAGCCCCAGCATTTT. Translation gives CASRTRQHNQPQHF.

The V call is TRBV6-6, the J call TRBJ2-5; possible D gene TRBD1, 7 bases. CDR1 is MNHNY and CDR2 is SVGAGI in the germline V gene (reference sequence). Trimming shortened V by 2 bases and J by 3 bases, and 13 bases separated the two germline ends. This CDR3 spans 15 amino acids. The CDR3 region has the DNA TGTGCCAGCAGTTACACTAGCAGGGGGGAAGAGACCCAGTACTTC. The encoded protein is CASSYTSRGEETQYF.

The chain recombines TRBV15 with TRBJ1-5; D is undetermined. Germline-derived CDR1 and CDR2 are LNHNV and YYDKDF (reference sequence). Trimming took 3 bases from V and 7 from J, leaving 16 bases between them. The CDR3 is 15 amino acids. CDR3 region: CATSSVGIPRQPQHF. The DNA of the CDR3 is TGTGCCACCAGCAGTGTCGGGATCCCCCGGCAGCCCCAGCATTTT.

The chain recombines TRBV23-1 with TRBJ2-2; perhaps TRBD2 as D (6 bases). TRBV23-1 is filed as an ORF, its function uncertain. This CDR3 spans 18 amino acids. V lost 2 bases and J 5 bases, leaving 21 bases between the germline ends. The CDR3 bases are TGCGCCAGCAGTCAACCCGGGGGTCTGGGGGGAACTACCGGGGAGCTGTTTTTT. This encodes CASSQPGGLGGTTGELFF.

CDR3 region: CASSDGREAGYTF. CDR3 nucleotide sequence: TGTGCCAGCAGTGACGGCAGGGAAGCGGGCTACACCTTC. This chain uses TRBV2 with TRBJ1-2, with D possibly TRBD1 on 5 matching bases. V lost 3 bases, J lost 8 bases, and 13 bases lay in between. The CDR3 is 13 amino acids. The V gene's germline CDR1 is SNHLY and CDR2 FYNNEI.

V usage is TRBV7-2 and J usage is TRBJ1-5; D remains unclear. This CDR3 comprises 11 residues. CDR1 and CDR2 from the germline V gene are SGHTA and FQGNSA. V was pared by 8 bases and J by 5 bases, with 7 bases between. CDR3 in amino acids: CASGPHQPQHF. Here the CDR3 DNA reads TGTGCCAGCGGCCCCCATCAGCCCCAGCATTTT.

Concerning this clone itself: Additional DNA sequences in this sample encode the identical CDR3. The chain combines TRBV27 with TRBJ2-1, with 14 bases matching TRBD2. This CDR3 is 20 amino acids long. Germline assignment: CDR1 MNHEY and CDR2 SMNVEV (reference sequence). The V gene end was trimmed by 5 bases and the J gene end by 0 bases; junction bases not matched to a gene: 12. The DNA for the CDR3 is TGTGCCAGCAGTCCCCGACTAGCGGGGGGGCACCTCAGCTCCTACAATGAGCAGTTCTTC. Its translation: CASSPRLAGGHLSSYNEQFF.

The genes are TRBV29-1 and TRBJ2-1; 12 nucleotides agree with TRBD1. This CDR3 has 12 amino acids. Germline loops: CDR1 SQVTM, CDR2 ANQGSEA. V lost 7 bases, J lost 9 bases, and 4 bases stayed unmatched. In DNA, the CDR3 is TGCAGCGAAGGGACAGGGGGCTTTGAGCAGTTCTTC. It specifies CSEGTGGFEQFF.

The genes are TRBV6-5 and TRBJ2-5; TRBD1 matches 8 bases. The germline V gene has CDR1 MNHEY and CDR2 SVGAGI. The CDR3 runs 16 residues. V gave up 3 bases and J gave up 1 base; unmatched junction bases: 7. The CDR3 region has the DNA TGTGCCAGCAGTTATTCCCCAGGGGGCTCCCAAGAGACCCAGTACTTC. Its protein product is CASSYSPGGSQETQYF.

The J gene is TRBJ1-6, the V gene TRBV2; D call uncertain. Trimming removed 6 bases at V and 5 bases at J, with 11 bases between. The CDR3 is 14 amino acids. CDR1 SNHLY and CDR2 FYNNEI come from the germline V gene. CDR3 residues: CASRAQINNSPLHF. DNA of the CDR3: TGTGCCAGCAGAGCACAGATCAATAATTCACCCCTCCACTTT. Based on the CDR3 plus reference TRBV2 and TRBJ1-6, the full variable domain is EPEVTQTPSHQVTQMGQEVILRCVPISNHLYFYWYRQILGQKVEFLVSFYNNEISEKSEIFDDQFSVERPDGSNFTLKIRSTKLEDSAMYFCASRAQINNSPLHFGNGTRLTVT.

This clone has only a few counts. The chain joins TRBV6-1 to TRBJ2-2; D not resolved. V was trimmed by 11 bases and J by 6 bases, leaving 16 bases between them. The CDR3 runs 13 residues. Germline V gene data show CDR1 as MNHNS and CDR2 as SASEGT. CDR3 DNA: TGTGCCTGCCGTGCGTTGGGCCCCGGGGAGCTGTTTTTT. Translating it yields CACRALGPGELFF.

The chain combines TRBV29-1 with TRBJ2-7, with D unclear. The CDR3 has 11 amino acids. The V end lost 4 bases, the J end lost 5 bases, and 9 bases lay between the germline ends. Germline V lookup: CDR1 SQVTM, CDR2 ANQGSEA. This CDR3 is CSVGQVHEQYF. For the CDR3, the DNA is TGCAGCGTTGGGCAAGTCCACGAGCAGTACTTC.

Of note for this clone: Relative to the germline gene, one junction end is altered; a read error may explain this. The chain employs TRBV27 and TRBJ1-1; weak D call: TRBD1 (5 bases). Germline V gene sequence: CDR1 MNHEY, CDR2 SMNVEV (reference sequence). The CDR3 is made up of 15 amino acids. The CDR3 DNA follows: TGTGCCAGCAACCTTTCCGGGGGACTGAAGACTGAAGCTTTCTTT. This gives the protein CASNLSGGLKTEAFF.

The chain has TRBV6-5 and TRBJ1-1; TRBD1 aligns across 7 bases. Losses at the gene ends were 2 bases for V and 5 bases for J; bases not matched to a gene: 11. The CDR3 spans 16 residues. In germline, CDR1 is MNHEY, CDR2 SVGAGI. In DNA, the CDR3 is TGTGCCAGCAGTTACACGGCAGGAGGGGGCGGGACTGAAGCTTTCTTT. Encoded protein: CASSYTAGGGGTEAFF.

The rearrangement joins TRBV15 to TRBJ2-3, with D hard to call. CDR1 and CDR2 from the germline V gene are LNHNV and YYDKDF (reference sequence). The CDR3 extends over 14 amino acids. V dropped 5 bases and J dropped 0 bases, with 9 bases sitting between them. The chain's CDR3 is CATSPTTSTDTQYF. DNA of the CDR3: TGTGCCACCAGCCCTACGACTAGCACAGATACGCAGTATTTT.

The gene calls are TRBV2 and TRBJ1-1; no clear D. This CDR3 has 15 residues. V dropped 2 bases and J dropped 2 bases, with 12 bases sitting between them. Germline CDR1 SNHLY, CDR2 FYNNEI. CDR3: CASSERRGFNTEAFF. The CDR3 coding sequence is TGTGCCAGCAGTGAACGAAGAGGATTTAACACTGAAGCTTTCTTT.

The DNA for the CDR3 is TGTGCCAGCAGCTTACGGCCAGCGGGGTCCACAGATACGCAGTATTTT. Residues: CASSLRPAGSTDTQYF. The chain uses TRBV7-6 and TRBJ2-3, with 7 bases matching TRBD2. V lost 2 bases to trimming and J lost 2 bases; unmatched junction nucleotides: 7. The CDR3 extends over 16 amino acids. Germline CDR1 reads SGHVS; CDR2 reads FNYEAQ.

The J gene is TRBJ1-1, the V gene TRBV5-4; possibly TRBD1 for D (5 bases). The CDR3 contains 16 residues. CDR1 is SGHNT, CDR2 YYREEE, per germline (reference sequence). V lost 0 bases to trimming and J lost 4 bases, with 16 bases between them. The CDR3 loop reads CASSLANRRKGTEAFF. The DNA for the CDR3 is TGTGCCAGCAGCTTGGCGAACAGGCGCAAGGGCACTGAAGCTTTCTTT.

This clone was observed a single time. This chain uses TRBV7-2 with TRBJ2-5; the match to TRBD2 covers 8 bases. Germline CDR1 and CDR2: SGHTA and FQGNSA. Trimming at V came to 6 bases and at J to 5 bases, leaving 11 bases not matched to a gene. The length of the CDR3 is 15 residues. The CDR3: CASRVRQVAGETQYF. The CDR3 nucleotides read TGTGCCAGCAGGGTTCGACAGGTAGCGGGGGAGACCCAGTACTTC.